The clone carrying this T cell receptor (beta chain) was observed a few times. Antigen specificity is unknown. Trimming pared 2 bases from V and 1 base from J, leaving 14 bases between. The CDR3 contains 15 residues. Germline CDR1 and CDR2: SQVTM and ANQGSEA. PCR involved 60 Vbeta and 13 Jbeta primers. Assay used: immunoSEQ multiplex PCR; TCRdb lists only in-frame clones, some missing. The sample lists some 120,000 clones, about 80% occurring once. Each of the donors was a healthy bone marrow donor. This sample is part of a study of cytomegalovirus exposure and HLA in healthy donors. Overall study: Within an early data release were 80 million to 90 million unique TCRs drawn from HLA-typed donors.

Study results and limitations: Being productive about 87% or about 30% of the time was typical of most TCR beta V segments in an earlier analysis.

The TCR originated in a man aged 30 to 39 in good health and CMV-seropositive. The rearrangement joins TRBV29-1 to TRBJ1-1; D remains ambiguous. Material: PBMCs. The CDR3 DNA is TGCAGCGTTGAATTTTTGGGAGGCGGGAACACTGAAGCTTTCTTT. It yields the protein CSVEFLGGGNTEAFF. The full variable domain, with the rest looked up from reference TRBV29-1 and TRBJ1-1, is SAVISQKPSRDICQRGTSLTIQCQVDSQVTMMFWYRQQPGQSLTLIATANQGSEATYESGFVIDKFPISRPNLTFSTLTVSNMSPEDSSIYLCSVEFLGGGNTEAFFGQGTRLTVV.